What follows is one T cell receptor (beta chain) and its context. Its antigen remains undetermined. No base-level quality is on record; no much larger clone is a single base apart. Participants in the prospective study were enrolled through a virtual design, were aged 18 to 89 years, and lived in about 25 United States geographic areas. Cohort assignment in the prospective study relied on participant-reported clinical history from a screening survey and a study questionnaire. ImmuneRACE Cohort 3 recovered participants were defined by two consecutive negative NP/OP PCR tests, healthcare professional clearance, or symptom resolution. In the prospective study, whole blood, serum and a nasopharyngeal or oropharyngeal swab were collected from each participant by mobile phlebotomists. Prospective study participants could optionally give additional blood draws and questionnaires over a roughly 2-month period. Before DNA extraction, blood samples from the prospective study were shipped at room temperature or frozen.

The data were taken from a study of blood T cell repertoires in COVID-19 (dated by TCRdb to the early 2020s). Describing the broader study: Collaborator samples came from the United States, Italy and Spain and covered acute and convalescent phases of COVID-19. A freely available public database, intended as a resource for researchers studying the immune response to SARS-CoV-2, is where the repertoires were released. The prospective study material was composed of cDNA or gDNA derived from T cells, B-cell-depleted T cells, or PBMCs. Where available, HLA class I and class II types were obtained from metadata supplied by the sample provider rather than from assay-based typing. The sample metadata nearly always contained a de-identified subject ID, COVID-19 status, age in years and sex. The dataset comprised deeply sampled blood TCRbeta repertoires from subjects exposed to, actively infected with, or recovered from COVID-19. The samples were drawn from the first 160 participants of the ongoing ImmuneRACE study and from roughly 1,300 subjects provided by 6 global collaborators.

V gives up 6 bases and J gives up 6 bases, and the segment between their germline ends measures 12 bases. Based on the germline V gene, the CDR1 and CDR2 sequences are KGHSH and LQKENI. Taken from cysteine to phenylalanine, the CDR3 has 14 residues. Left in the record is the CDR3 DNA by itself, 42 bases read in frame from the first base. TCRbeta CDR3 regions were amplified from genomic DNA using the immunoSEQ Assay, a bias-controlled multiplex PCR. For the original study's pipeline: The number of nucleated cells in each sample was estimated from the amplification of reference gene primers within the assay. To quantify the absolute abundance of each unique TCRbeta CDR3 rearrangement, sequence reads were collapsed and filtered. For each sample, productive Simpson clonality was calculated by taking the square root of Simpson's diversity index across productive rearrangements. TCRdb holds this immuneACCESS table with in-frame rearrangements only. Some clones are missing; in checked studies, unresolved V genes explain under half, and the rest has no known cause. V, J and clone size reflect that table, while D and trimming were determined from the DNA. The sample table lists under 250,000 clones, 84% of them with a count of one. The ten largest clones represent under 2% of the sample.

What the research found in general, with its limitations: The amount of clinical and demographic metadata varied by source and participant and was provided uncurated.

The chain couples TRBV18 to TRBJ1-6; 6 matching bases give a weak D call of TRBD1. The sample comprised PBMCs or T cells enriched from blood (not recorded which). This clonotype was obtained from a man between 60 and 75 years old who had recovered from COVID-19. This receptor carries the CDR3 CASSSGTTNSPLHF. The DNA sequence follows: TGTGCCAGCTCCTCCGGGACAACTAATTCACCCCTCCACTTT.